This TCR beta chain emerged from a study of control samples from healthy donors and cancer patients. This clone was counted a few times. Here immunoSEQ multiplex PCR was the method, and the copy in TCRdb shows in-frame clones only, minus some. The sample lists 350,000 to 450,000 clones, around 90% occurring once. Germline assignment: CDR1 MNHEY and CDR2 SVGAGI. V was trimmed by 2 bases and J by 4 bases, leaving 9 bases between them. The CDR3 has 13 residues. V gene TRBV6-5 combines with J gene TRBJ2-7; D call uncertain. This sequence originates from a man in his forties with head and neck cancer. Sequencing was done on a sample of PBMCs. The CDR3 reads CASSYGPNYEQYF. As DNA, the CDR3 is TGTGCCAGCAGTTACGGGCCGAATTACGAGCAGTACTTC.